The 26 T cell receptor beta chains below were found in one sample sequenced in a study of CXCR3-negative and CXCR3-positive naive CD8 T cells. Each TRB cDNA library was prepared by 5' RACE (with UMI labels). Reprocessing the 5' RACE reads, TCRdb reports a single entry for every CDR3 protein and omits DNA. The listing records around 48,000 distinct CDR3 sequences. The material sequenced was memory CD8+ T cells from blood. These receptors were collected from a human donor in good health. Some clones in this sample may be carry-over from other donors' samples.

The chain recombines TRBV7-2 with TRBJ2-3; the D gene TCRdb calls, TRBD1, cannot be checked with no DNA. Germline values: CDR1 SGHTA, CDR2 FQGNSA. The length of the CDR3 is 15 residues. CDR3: CASSSGTVSTDTQYF. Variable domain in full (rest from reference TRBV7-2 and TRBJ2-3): GAGVSQSPSNKVTEKGKDVELRCDPISGHTALYWYRQSLGQGLEFLIYFQGNSAPDKSGLPSDRFSAERTGGSVSTLTIQRTQQEDSAVYLCASSSGTVSTDTQYFGPGTRLTVL.

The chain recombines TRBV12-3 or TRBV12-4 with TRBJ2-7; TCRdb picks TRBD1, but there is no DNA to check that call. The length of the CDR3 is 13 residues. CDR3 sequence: CASSFGGMYEQYF.

CDR3: CASSLEGLEQYF. V usage is TRBV7-6 and J usage is TRBJ2-7; TCRdb reports TRBD2, a call that lacks DNA to check it against. CDR3 length: 12 residues. In germline, CDR1 is SGHVS, CDR2 FNYEAQ.

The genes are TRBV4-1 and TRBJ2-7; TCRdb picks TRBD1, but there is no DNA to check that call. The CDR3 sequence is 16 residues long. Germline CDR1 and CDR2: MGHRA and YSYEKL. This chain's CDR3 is CASSQVSGTGAYEQYF.

The CDR3 here is CASRPAVGGSTDTQYF. J is TRBJ2-3 and V is TRBV13; TCRdb's D gene call, TRBD2, goes unchecked for lack of DNA. Germline CDR1 reads PRHDT; CDR2 reads FYEKMQ (reference sequence). The CDR3 is 16 residues long.

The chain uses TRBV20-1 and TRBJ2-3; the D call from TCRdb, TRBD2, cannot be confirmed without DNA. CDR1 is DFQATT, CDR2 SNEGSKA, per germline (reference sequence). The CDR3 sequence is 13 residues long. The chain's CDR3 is CSARDIAGDTQYF.

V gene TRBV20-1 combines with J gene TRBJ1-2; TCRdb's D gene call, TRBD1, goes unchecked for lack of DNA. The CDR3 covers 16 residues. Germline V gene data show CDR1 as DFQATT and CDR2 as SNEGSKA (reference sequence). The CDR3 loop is CSALAGERQESSGYTF.

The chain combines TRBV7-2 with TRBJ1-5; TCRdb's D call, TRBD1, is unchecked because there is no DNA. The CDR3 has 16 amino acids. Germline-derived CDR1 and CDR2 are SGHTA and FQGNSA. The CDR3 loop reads CASSDHRTGGNQPQHF.

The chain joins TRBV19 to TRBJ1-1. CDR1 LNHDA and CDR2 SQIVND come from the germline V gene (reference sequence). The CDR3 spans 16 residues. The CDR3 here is CASSIGEGRRDTEAFF.

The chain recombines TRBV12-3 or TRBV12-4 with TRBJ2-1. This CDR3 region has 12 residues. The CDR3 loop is CASSSPINEQFF.

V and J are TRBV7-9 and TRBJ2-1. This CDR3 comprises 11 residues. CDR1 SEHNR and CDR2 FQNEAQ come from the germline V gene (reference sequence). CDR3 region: CASSGWDEQFF.

CDR3: CSVRQGVYEQYF. This sequence joins TRBV29-1 and TRBJ2-7. Germline V gene sequence: CDR1 SQVTM, CDR2 ANQGSEA. The CDR3 is made up of 12 amino acids.

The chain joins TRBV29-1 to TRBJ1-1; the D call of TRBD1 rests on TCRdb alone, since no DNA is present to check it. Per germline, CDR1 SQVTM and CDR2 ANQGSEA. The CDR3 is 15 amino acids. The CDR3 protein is CSVTPETGSTTEAFF. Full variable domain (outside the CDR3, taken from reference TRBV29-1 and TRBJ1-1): SAVISQKPSRDICQRGTSLTIQCQVDSQVTMMFWYRQQPGQSLTLIATANQGSEATYESGFVIDKFPISRPNLTFSTLTVSNMSPEDSSIYLCSVTPETGSTTEAFFGQGTRLTVV.

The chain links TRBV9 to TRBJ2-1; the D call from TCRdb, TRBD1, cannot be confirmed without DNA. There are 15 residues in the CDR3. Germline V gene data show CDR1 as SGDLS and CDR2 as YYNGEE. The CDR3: CASSVSGGLWDEQFF.

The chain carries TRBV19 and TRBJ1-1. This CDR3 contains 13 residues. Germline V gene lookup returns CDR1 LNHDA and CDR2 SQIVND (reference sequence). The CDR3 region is CASSISRNTEAFF. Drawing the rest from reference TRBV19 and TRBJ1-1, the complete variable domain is DGGITQSPKYLFRKEGQNVTLSCEQNLNHDAMYWYRQDPGQGLRLIYYSQIVNDFQKGDIAEGYSVSREKKESFPLTVTSAQKNPTAFYLCASSISRNTEAFFGQGTRLTVV.

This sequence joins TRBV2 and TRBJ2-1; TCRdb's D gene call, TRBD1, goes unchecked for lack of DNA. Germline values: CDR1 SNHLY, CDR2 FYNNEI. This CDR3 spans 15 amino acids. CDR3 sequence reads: CASLLGSRSYNEQFF. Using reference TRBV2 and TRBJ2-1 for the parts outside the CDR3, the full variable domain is EPEVTQTPSHQVTQMGQEVILRCVPISNHLYFYWYRQILGQKVEFLVSFYNNEISEKSEIFDDQFSVERPDGSNFTLKIRSTKLEDSAMYFCASLLGSRSYNEQFFGPGTRLTVL.

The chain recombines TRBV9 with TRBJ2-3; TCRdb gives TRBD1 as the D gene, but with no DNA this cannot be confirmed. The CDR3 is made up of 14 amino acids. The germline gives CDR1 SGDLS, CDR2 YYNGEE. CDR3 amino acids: CASSEGGDPDTQYF.

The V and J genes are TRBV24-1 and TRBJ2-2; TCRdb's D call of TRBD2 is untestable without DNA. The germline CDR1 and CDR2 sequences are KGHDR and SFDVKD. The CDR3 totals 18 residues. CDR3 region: CATSDFGLAGGNTGELFF.

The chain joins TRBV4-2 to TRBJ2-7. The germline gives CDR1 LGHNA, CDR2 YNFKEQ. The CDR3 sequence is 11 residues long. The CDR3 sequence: CASSQGPEQYF.

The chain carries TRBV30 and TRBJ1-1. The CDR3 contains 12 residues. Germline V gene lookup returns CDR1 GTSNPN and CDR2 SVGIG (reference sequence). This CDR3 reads CAWSSIQTEAFF.

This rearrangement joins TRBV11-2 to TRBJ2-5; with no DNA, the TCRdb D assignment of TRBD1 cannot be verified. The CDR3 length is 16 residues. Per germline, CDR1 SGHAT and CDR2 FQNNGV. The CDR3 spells CASSSRDRGPQETQYF.

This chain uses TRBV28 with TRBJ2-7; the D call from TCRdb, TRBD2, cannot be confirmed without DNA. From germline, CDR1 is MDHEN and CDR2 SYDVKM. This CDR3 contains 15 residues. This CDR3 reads CASSPLAGESYEQYF.

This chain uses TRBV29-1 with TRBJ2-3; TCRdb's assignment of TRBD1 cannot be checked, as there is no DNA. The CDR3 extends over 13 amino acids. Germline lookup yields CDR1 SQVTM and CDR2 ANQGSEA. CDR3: CSVGGSLEDTQYF.

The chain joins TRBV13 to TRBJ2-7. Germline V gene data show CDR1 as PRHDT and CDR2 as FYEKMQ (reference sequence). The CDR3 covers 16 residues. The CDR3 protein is CASSLGTTGGTHEQYF.

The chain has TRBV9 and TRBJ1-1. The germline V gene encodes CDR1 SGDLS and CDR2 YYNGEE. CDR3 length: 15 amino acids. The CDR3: CASSAEGPSNTEAFF.

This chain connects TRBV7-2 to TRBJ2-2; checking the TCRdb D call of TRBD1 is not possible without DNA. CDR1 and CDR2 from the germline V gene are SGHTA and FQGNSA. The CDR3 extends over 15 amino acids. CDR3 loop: CASSSRTQGTGELFF. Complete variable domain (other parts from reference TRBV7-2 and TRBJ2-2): GAGVSQSPSNKVTEKGKDVELRCDPISGHTALYWYRQSLGQGLEFLIYFQGNSAPDKSGLPSDRFSAERTGGSVSTLTIQRTQQEDSAVYLCASSSRTQGTGELFFGEGSRLTVL.